This is a list of T cell receptor beta chains from one sample in a study of CD8+ T cells in alopecia areata. Sequencing used immunoSEQ multiplex PCR; TCRdb keeps in-frame clones, though not all of them. The table lists around 200,000 clones, 60% to 70% of them singletons. Sequences were derived from CD4+ T cells sorted from blood, sampled at week 4, from a patient treated with tofacitinib. These receptors were collected from a human donor with alopecia areata. The CDR3 runs from the conserved cysteine through the conserved F or W. D genes are given only for firm matches. Clone size, where shown, is once, few, many, or a class for clones that have expanded.

clone size: few
V gene: TRBV7-2
D gene: TRBD2
J gene: TRBJ2-3
CDR3 DNA: TGTGCCAGCAGCTTAATAGCGGGAGAGGTGAGAGATACGCAGTATTTT
CDR3 protein: CASSLIAGEVRDTQYF

clone size: .
V gene: TRBV4-2
D gene: .
J gene: TRBJ1-1
CDR3 DNA: TGTGCCAGCAAATCAGGGTCGGGCGGGAACACTGAAGCTTTCTTT
CDR3 protein: CASKSGSGGNTEAFF

clone size: few
V gene: TRBV5-1
D gene: .
J gene: TRBJ1-1
CDR3 DNA: TGCGCCAGCAGCTTGGACGTCATCCCGAACACTGAAGCTTTCTTT
CDR3 protein: CASSLDVIPNTEAFF

clone size: .
V gene: TRBV30
D gene: .
J gene: TRBJ1-2
CDR3 DNA: TGTGCCTGGAGCCCCATGCGGGACGTGGGTGGCTACACCTTC
CDR3 protein: CAWSPMRDVGGYTF

clone size: .
V gene: TRBV10-3
D gene: TRBD1
J gene: TRBJ1-2
CDR3 DNA: TGTGCCAACCAAGGGACAGCCGGCTATGGCTACACCTTC
CDR3 protein: CANQGTAGYGYTF

clone size: .
V gene: TRBV7-3
D gene: .
J gene: TRBJ2-6
CDR3 DNA: TGTGCCAGCAGCTTATCCAGGGATGGGGCCAACGTCCTGACTTTC
CDR3 protein: CASSLSRDGANVLTF

clone size: .
V gene: TRBV30
D gene: .
J gene: TRBJ2-2
CDR3 DNA: TGTGCCTGGGGTGCGAGGGAGGCCTACACCGGGGAGCTGTTTTTT
CDR3 protein: CAWGAREAYTGELFF

clone size: .
V gene: TRBV15
D gene: .
J gene: TRBJ2-5
CDR3 DNA: TGTGCCACCAGCAGAGAGGGCTTTCAAGAGACCCAGTACTTC
CDR3 protein: CATSREGFQETQYF

clone size: .
V gene: TRBV29-1
D gene: .
J gene: TRBJ2-3
CDR3 DNA: TGCAGCGTTGAGCCTCAGGGATCACCAGATACGCAGTATTTT
CDR3 protein: CSVEPQGSPDTQYF

clone size: few
V gene: TRBV19
D gene: .
J gene: TRBJ2-1
CDR3 DNA: TGTGCCAGTAGTATGTTGGTAGCGACGGGGGAGCAGTTCTTC
CDR3 protein: CASSMLVATGEQFF

clone size: .
V gene: TRBV29-1
D gene: TRBD2
J gene: TRBJ2-1
CDR3 DNA: TGCAGCGTTGAACTGGGCGGGAGGGTAGATGAGCAGTTCTTC
CDR3 protein: CSVELGGRVDEQFF

clone size: .
V gene: TRBV6-5
D gene: .
J gene: TRBJ1-3
CDR3 DNA: TGTGCCATTCTTCCGGACGGAGGAAACACCATATATTTT
CDR3 protein: CAILPDGGNTIYF

clone size: .
V gene: TRBV28
D gene: .
J gene: TRBJ2-7
CDR3 DNA: TGTGCCAGCACCCGGCTGGACCACGGCTACGAGCAGTACTTC
CDR3 protein: CASTRLDHGYEQYF

clone size: once
V gene: TRBV2
D gene: TRBD2
J gene: TRBJ2-7
CDR3 DNA: TGTGCCAGCAGTCTTGGTGGCGGAGCGGGAGGGTACGAGCAGTACTTC
CDR3 protein: CASSLGGGAGGYEQYF

clone size: few
V gene: TRBV28
D gene: .
J gene: TRBJ2-5
CDR3 DNA: TGTGCCAGCAGTTTAGGGCCAGGTCGGACCCAGTACTTC
CDR3 protein: CASSLGPGRTQYF

clone size: few
V gene: TRBV4-3
D gene: .
J gene: TRBJ1-2
CDR3 DNA: TGCGCCAGCAGCCAACCCCCGAGCGCGGCCCGGGGCTACACCTTC
CDR3 protein: CASSQPPSAARGYTF

clone size: .
V gene: TRBV6-5
D gene: .
J gene: TRBJ1-5
CDR3 DNA: TGTGCCAGCAGTCCCCTGAACAGGTTTCAGCCCCAGCATTTT
CDR3 protein: CASSPLNRFQPQHF

clone size: .
V gene: TRBV4-1
D gene: .
J gene: TRBJ2-5
CDR3 DNA: TGCGCCAGCAGCCCCACAGTAGGACAAGAGACCCAGTACTTC
CDR3 protein: CASSPTVGQETQYF

clone size: few
V gene: TRBV4-2
D gene: .
J gene: TRBJ2-6
CDR3 DNA: TGTGCCAGCAGCCAAGACCCCTCTGGGGCCAACGTCCTGACTTTC
CDR3 protein: CASSQDPSGANVLTF

clone size: .
V gene: TRBV7-2
D gene: .
J gene: TRBJ2-2
CDR3 DNA: TGTGCCAGCAGCTTATTACGGGCGACCGGGGAGCTGTTTTTT
CDR3 protein: CASSLLRATGELFF

clone size: few
V gene: TRBV29-1
D gene: .
J gene: TRBJ2-7
CDR3 DNA: TGCAGCGTTGTATATTCCTACGAGCAGTACTTC
CDR3 protein: CSVVYSYEQYF

clone size: .
V gene: TRBV30
D gene: TRBD1
J gene: TRBJ1-4
CDR3 DNA: TGTGCCTGGAGTGTACGAACAGGGGGGAATGAAAAACTGTTTTTT
CDR3 protein: CAWSVRTGGNEKLFF

clone size: .
V gene: TRBV18
D gene: TRBD2
J gene: TRBJ2-3
CDR3 DNA: TGTGCCAGCTCACCAATCGGGAGGCGGGATACGCAGTATTTT
CDR3 protein: CASSPIGRRDTQYF

clone size: few
V gene: TRBV15
D gene: .
J gene: TRBJ2-1
CDR3 DNA: TGTGCCACCACCGCGGGACTGCCATCCTACAATGAGCAGTTCTTC
CDR3 protein: CATTAGLPSYNEQFF

clone size: .
V gene: TRBV30
D gene: .
J gene: TRBJ2-2
CDR3 DNA: TGTGCCTGGAGTTTCTCAGGGGTGAACACCGGGGAGCTGTTTTTT
CDR3 protein: CAWSFSGVNTGELFF

clone size: .
V gene: TRBV30
D gene: TRBD1
J gene: TRBJ1-1
CDR3 DNA: TGTGCCTGGAGTGTACAACAGGGGGCCTCGGCTTTCTTT
CDR3 protein: CAWSVQQGASAFF

clone size: .
V gene: TRBV7-9
D gene: .
J gene: TRBJ2-3
CDR3 DNA: TGTGCCAGCAGCCCGGGGGGCACTAGCACAGATACGCAGTATTTT
CDR3 protein: CASSPGGTSTDTQYF

clone size: .
V gene: TRBV29-1
D gene: TRBD1
J gene: TRBJ2-5
CDR3 DNA: TGCAGCGGCCGGGACAGGGGAGAACAAGAGACCCAGTACTTC
CDR3 protein: CSGRDRGEQETQYF

clone size: .
V gene: TRBV29-1
D gene: .
J gene: TRBJ1-1
CDR3 DNA: TGCAGCGTAAGGGGGACTGAAGCTTTCTTT
CDR3 protein: CSVRGTEAFF

clone size: .
V gene: TRBV18
D gene: .
J gene: TRBJ1-4
CDR3 DNA: TGTGCCAGCTCACCACTCCCCGCTGCAACTAATGAAAAACTGTTTTTT
CDR3 protein: CASSPLPAATNEKLFF

clone size: .
V gene: TRBV4-1
D gene: .
J gene: TRBJ1-2
CDR3 DNA: TGCGCCAGCAGTCAGGGTTCTTTGAACTATGGCTACACCTTC
CDR3 protein: CASSQGSLNYGYTF

clone size: .
V gene: TRBV4-1
D gene: .
J gene: TRBJ1-2
CDR3 DNA: TGCGCCAGCAGCCCCCGCTCGCGCGATTCCTATGGCTACACCTTC
CDR3 protein: CASSPRSRDSYGYTF

clone size: few
V gene: TRBV10-3
D gene: .
J gene: TRBJ2-1
CDR3 DNA: TGTGCCACCGAGAACCGGAATGAGCAGTTCTTC
CDR3 protein: CATENRNEQFF

clone size: once
V gene: TRBV30
D gene: .
J gene: TRBJ2-2
CDR3 DNA: TGTGCCTGGAGGGGGACCGGGGAGCTGTTTTTT
CDR3 protein: CAWRGTGELFF

clone size: few
V gene: TRBV7-2
D gene: .
J gene: TRBJ2-7
CDR3 DNA: TGTGCCAGCAGTCCGGGGTACGAGCAGTACTTC
CDR3 protein: CASSPGYEQYF

clone size: .
V gene: TRBV29-1
D gene: .
J gene: TRBJ2-3
CDR3 DNA: TGCAGCGTACTAGCCACAGATACGCAGTATTTT
CDR3 protein: CSVLATDTQYF

clone size: .
V gene: TRBV20-1
D gene: .
J gene: TRBJ2-7
CDR3 DNA: TGCAGTGCCCCCTCAAGCTACGAGCAGTACTTC
CDR3 protein: CSAPSSYEQYF

clone size: .
V gene: TRBV29-1
D gene: .
J gene: TRBJ2-7
CDR3 DNA: TGCAGCGTTGTAGGACCGAGGAGCTCCTACGAGCAGTACTTC
CDR3 protein: CSVVGPRSSYEQYF

clone size: .
V gene: TRBV30
D gene: .
J gene: TRBJ1-4
CDR3 DNA: TGTGCCTGGAGTATCGGACAAAAGAATGAAAAACTGTTTTTT
CDR3 protein: CAWSIGQKNEKLFF

clone size: .
V gene: TRBV29-1
D gene: .
J gene: TRBJ2-3
CDR3 DNA: TGCAGCGTTGAAGGACAGGGAGGAGATACGCAGTATTTT
CDR3 protein: CSVEGQGGDTQYF

clone size: .
V gene: TRBV30
D gene: TRBD2
J gene: TRBJ2-1
CDR3 DNA: TGTGCCTCTCGACTAGCGGGAGGGCGGGATGAGCAGTTCTTC
CDR3 protein: CASRLAGGRDEQFF

clone size: few
V gene: TRBV29-1
D gene: TRBD1
J gene: TRBJ2-3
CDR3 DNA: TGCAGCCCGGACGGGACAGGGGCAGATACGCAGTATTTT
CDR3 protein: CSPDGTGADTQYF

clone size: .
V gene: TRBV13
D gene: TRBD2
J gene: TRBJ2-5
CDR3 DNA: TGTGCCAGCAGCCCCGGGACTAGCGGGCGTAGGACCCAGTACTTC
CDR3 protein: CASSPGTSGRRTQYF

clone size: .
V gene: TRBV4-2
D gene: TRBD1
J gene: TRBJ1-2
CDR3 DNA: TGTGCCAGCAGTTCCACCTCAGGGGGCGCGGACTATGGCTACACCTTC
CDR3 protein: CASSSTSGGADYGYTF

clone size: .
V gene: TRBV29-1
D gene: TRBD2
J gene: TRBJ2-3
CDR3 DNA: TGCAGCGCTAAGACTAGCGGAACTAGCACAGATACGCAGTATTTT
CDR3 protein: CSAKTSGTSTDTQYF

clone size: .
V gene: TRBV6-5
D gene: .
J gene: TRBJ1-5
CDR3 DNA: TGTGCCAGCAGTTACTCAAGAGGTAGCAATCAGCCCCAGCATTTT
CDR3 protein: CASSYSRGSNQPQHF

clone size: once
V gene: TRBV30
D gene: .
J gene: TRBJ1-1
CDR3 DNA: TGTGCCTGGAGTGTACAGGTGAACACTGAAGCTTTCTTT
CDR3 protein: CAWSVQVNTEAFF

clone size: once
V gene: TRBV4-3
D gene: TRBD1
J gene: TRBJ1-1
CDR3 DNA: TGCGCCAGCAGCCAAGGGGACAGCCCTAGGGTCACTGAAGCTTTCTTT
CDR3 protein: CASSQGDSPRVTEAFF

clone size: .
V gene: TRBV30
D gene: TRBD1
J gene: TRBJ1-1
CDR3 DNA: TGTGCCTGGGAGGACAGGGGAACTGAAGCTTTCTTT
CDR3 protein: CAWEDRGTEAFF

clone size: .
V gene: TRBV2
D gene: TRBD2
J gene: TRBJ2-3
CDR3 DNA: TGTGCCAGCAGTGAAGGGCTAGCGGGAGGTGCAGATACGCAGTATTTT
CDR3 protein: CASSEGLAGGADTQYF

clone size: .
V gene: TRBV7-9
D gene: .
J gene: TRBJ2-3
CDR3 DNA: TGTGCCACCCGACATGGCACAGATACGCAGTATTTT
CDR3 protein: CATRHGTDTQYF

clone size: .
V gene: TRBV9
D gene: TRBD2
J gene: TRBJ2-3
CDR3 DNA: TGTGCCAGCAGAGATGGGGTAGCGGGAGGGCCGGATACGCAGTATTTT
CDR3 protein: CASRDGVAGGPDTQYF

clone size: .
V gene: TRBV6-6
D gene: TRBD2
J gene: TRBJ2-7
CDR3 DNA: TGTCCCACAGACAGCGGGGACGGGAGCTCCTACGAGCAGTACTTC
CDR3 protein: CPTDSGDGSSYEQYF